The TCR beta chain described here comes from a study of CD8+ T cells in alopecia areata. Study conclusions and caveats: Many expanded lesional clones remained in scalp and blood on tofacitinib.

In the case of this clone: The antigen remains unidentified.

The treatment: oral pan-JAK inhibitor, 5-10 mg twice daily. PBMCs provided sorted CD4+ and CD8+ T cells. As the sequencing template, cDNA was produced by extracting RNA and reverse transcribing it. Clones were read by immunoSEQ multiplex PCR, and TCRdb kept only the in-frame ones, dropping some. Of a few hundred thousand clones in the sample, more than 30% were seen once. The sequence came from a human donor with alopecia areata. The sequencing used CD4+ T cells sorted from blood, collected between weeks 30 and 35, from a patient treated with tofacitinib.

The CDR3 DNA reads TGTGCCTGGAGCTCCGAACGACAGGGATTAGGCTACACCTTC. This sequence encodes CAWSSERQGLGYTF. The chain combines TRBV30 with TRBJ1-2; 7 nucleotides line up with TRBD1. With 3 bases clipped from V and 8 bases from J, the junction kept 12 bases outside the gene matches. Germline CDR1 reads GTSNPN; CDR2 reads SVGIG (reference sequence). This CDR3 is built from 14 residues. Full variable domain (remainder filled in from reference TRBV30 and TRBJ1-2): SQTIHQWPATLVQPVGSPLSLECTVEGTSNPNLYWYRQAAGRGLQLLFYSVGIGQISSEVPQNLSASRPQDRQFILSSKKLLLSDSGFYLCAWSSERQGLGYTFGSGTRLTVV.